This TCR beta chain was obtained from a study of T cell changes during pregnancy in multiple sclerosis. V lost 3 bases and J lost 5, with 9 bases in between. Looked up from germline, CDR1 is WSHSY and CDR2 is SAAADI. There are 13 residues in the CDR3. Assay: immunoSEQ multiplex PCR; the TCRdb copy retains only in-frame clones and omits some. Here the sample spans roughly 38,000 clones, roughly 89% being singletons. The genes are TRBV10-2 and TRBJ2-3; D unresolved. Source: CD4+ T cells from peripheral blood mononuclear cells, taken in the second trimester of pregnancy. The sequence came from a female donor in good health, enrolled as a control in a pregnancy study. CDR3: CASSETPRDTQYF. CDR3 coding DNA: TGCGCCAGCAGTGAAACCCCCAGAGATACGCAGTATTTT.